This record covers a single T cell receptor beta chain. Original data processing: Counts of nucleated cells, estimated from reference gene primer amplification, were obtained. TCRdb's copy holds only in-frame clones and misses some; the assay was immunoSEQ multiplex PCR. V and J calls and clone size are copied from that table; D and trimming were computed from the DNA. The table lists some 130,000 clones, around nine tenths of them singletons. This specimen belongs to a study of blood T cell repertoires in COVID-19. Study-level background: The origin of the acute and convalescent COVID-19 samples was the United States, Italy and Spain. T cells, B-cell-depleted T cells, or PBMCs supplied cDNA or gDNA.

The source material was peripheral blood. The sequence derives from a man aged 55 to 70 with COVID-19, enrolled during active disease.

This CDR3 reads CASSLEGRATEAFF. The CDR3 DNA is TGTGCCAGCAGTTTGGAGGGGAGGGCCACTGAAGCTTTCTTT. The chain joins TRBV27 to TRBJ1-1; D possibly corresponds to TRBD1 (5 bases). CDR1 and CDR2 from the germline V gene are MNHEY and SMNVEV (reference sequence). V shed 3 bases and J shed 4 bases, with 12 bases lying between them. The CDR3 totals 14 residues.